This TCR beta chain emerged from a study of T cell changes during pregnancy in multiple sclerosis. V was clipped by 6 bases and J by 0 bases; unmatched bases: 12. Germline loops: CDR1 MNHEY, CDR2 SMNVEV (reference sequence). This CDR3 contains 17 residues. This table comes from immunoSEQ multiplex PCR, and its TCRdb copy is limited to in-frame clones, with some not included. The sample has about 15,000 clones, around 95% seen once. Material: peripheral blood, obtained in the third trimester of pregnancy. This sequence originates from a female donor with multiple sclerosis, enrolled in a pregnancy study. J is TRBJ2-3 and V is TRBV27; 7 nucleotides agree with TRBD1. CDR3 in DNA: TGTGCCAGCAGCCCCCCCAGGACAGGCCCTAGCACAGATACGCAGTATTTT. Translation gives CASSPPRTGPSTDTQYF.